The sequence of this T cell receptor beta chain was determined in a study of identical twins. Broader study findings: There were fewer insertions in abundant cord blood beta clonotypes, but memory repertoires showed no such pattern.

V lost 1 base, J lost 10 bases, and 7 bases stayed unmatched. CDR3 length: 15 residues. Germline values: CDR1 SEHNR, CDR2 FQNEAQ (reference sequence). TCRdb recomputed calls from the 5' RACE reads with MiXCR, one row per CDR3 protein. Found here are 650,000 to 750,000 distinct CDR3 sequences, 21% of them singletons; the top ten hold about 4.3%. About this clonotype: Its antigen is as yet unknown.

These sequences were also reported in another study, on T cells expressing NK-cell markers. In that study: Whether expanded NKG2C+ T cell clones were HCMV-specific remained unclear.

Specimen: PBMCs. The source is a woman between 18 and 29 years old in good health. The chain employs TRBV7-9 and TRBJ2-1; 10 bases are shared with TRBD1. The CDR3 DNA reads TGTGCCAGCAGCTTAGGACAGGGGGCTCGTCAGGAGCAGTTCTTC. Its translation: CASSLGQGARQEQFF.